This TCR beta chain was profiled in a study of blood T cell repertoires in COVID-19. Study overall: Acute and convalescent COVID-19 specimens originated in the United States, Italy and Spain. PBMCs, B-cell-depleted T cells, or T cells provided the cDNA or gDNA that made up the material.

Trimming removed 5 bases from V and 7 bases from J, with 18 bases in between. This CDR3 is built from 15 residues. Germline lookup yields CDR1 SGHTA and CDR2 FQGNSA. Per the authors' pipeline: By means of reference gene primer amplification, nucleated cell counts were estimated. Repertoires were generated with immunoSEQ multiplex PCR, while TCRdb's copy carries only in-frame clones and drops some. From that table come the V and J calls and clone size; the DNA was used to work out D and trimming. Altogether over 50,000 clones are present, around 87% being singletons, with the ten largest covering 5.5% to 8.5%.

The TCR originated in a man between 60 and 75 years old with acute or convalescent COVID-19. The sample consisted of peripheral blood. V usage is TRBV7-2 and J usage is TRBJ2-1; D might be TRBD1 (5 bases). The CDR3 DNA sequence: TGTGCCAGCAGCCAGGGATTTAATGGTGGGAATGAGCAGTTCTTC. Protein product: CASSQGFNGGNEQFF.